One sample yielded the 30 T cell receptor beta chains listed below, sequenced in a study of CD8+ T cells in alopecia areata. Isolated RNA was reverse transcribed into cDNA used as the sequencing template. Sequenced by immunoSEQ multiplex PCR; TCRdb stores in-frame clones only, minus some. The sample lists some 150,000 clones; 58% were seen once. The sequences come from CD4+ T cells sorted from blood, collected at week 0. These receptor sequences come from a human donor with alopecia areata.

The chain uses TRBV30 and TRBJ1-5; D is unresolved. The ends were cut back, 1 base at V and 1 base at J, with 5 bases in the middle. CDR1 is GTSNPN, CDR2 SVGIG, per germline (reference sequence). The length of the CDR3 is 13 residues. As DNA, the CDR3 is TGTGCCTGGAGTGGCCTAAGCAATCAGCCCCAGCATTTT. Protein: CAWSGLSNQPQHF.

This clone occurred a few times. The chain employs TRBV2 and TRBJ2-5; D is undetermined. CDR1 SNHLY and CDR2 FYNNEI come from the germline V gene. V was trimmed by 5 bases and J by 2 bases, leaving 6 bases between them. The CDR3 runs 12 residues. CDR3 DNA sequence: TGTGCCAGCAGTATTAAACAAGAGACCCAGTACTTC. Translating it yields CASSIKQETQYF.

The J gene is TRBJ2-3, the V gene TRBV7-2; tentatively, D is TRBD1 (6 bases). The CDR3 runs to 13 residues. The V gene's germline CDR1 is SGHTA and CDR2 FQGNSA. This CDR3 is CADSAVGGDTQYF. CDR3 DNA: TGTGCAGATTCGGCGGTAGGGGGAGATACGCAGTATTTT. The full variable domain, rest sourced from reference TRBV7-2 and TRBJ2-3, is GAGVSQSPSNKVTEKGKDVELRCDPISGHTALYWYRQSLGQGLEFLIYFQGNSAPDKSGLPSDRFSAERTGGSVSTLTIQRTQQEDSAVYLCADSAVGGDTQYFGPGTRLTVL.

The chain links TRBV4-1 to TRBJ1-2, with D unclear. CDR1 is MGHRA, CDR2 YSYEKL, per germline. The V gene lost 4 bases and the J gene lost 4 bases, with 19 bases spanning the gap. CDR3 size: 16 residues. The CDR3 here is CASSPAPGERAYGYTF. DNA of the CDR3: TGCGCCAGCAGCCCGGCGCCCGGGGAGAGAGCCTATGGCTACACCTTC.

This clone was observed a few times. The genes are TRBV30 and TRBJ2-1; 12 bases agree with TRBD2. The CDR3 sequence is 13 residues long. Germline V lookup: CDR1 GTSNPN, CDR2 SVGIG (reference sequence). The junction had 3 bases not matched to a gene; V was cut back by 5 bases and J by 7 bases. The CDR3 is CAWETSGGNEQFF. DNA of the CDR3: TGTGCCTGGGAAACTAGCGGGGGGAATGAGCAGTTCTTC.

This chain uses TRBV27 with TRBJ2-3, with D tentatively TRBD1 (5 bases). Germline-derived CDR1 and CDR2 are MNHEY and SMNVEV (reference sequence). Trimming left V 7 bases short and J 3 bases short, with 14 bases between. CDR3 length equals 14 residues. The CDR3 reads CASTYRSKTDTQYF. CDR3 nucleotide sequence: TGTGCCAGCACGTACAGGAGTAAGACAGATACGCAGTATTTT.

This clone occurred a few times. The chain recombines TRBV11-2 with TRBJ2-1, with 10 bases matching TRBD1. The CDR3 is 18 residues long. The J segment lost 3 bases and the V segment lost 0 bases, leaving 8 bases of the junction unmatched. From germline, CDR1 is SGHAT and CDR2 FQNNGV. The CDR3 bases are TGTGCCAGCAGCTTAGATTCCTTGACAGGGGGCGTCTACAATGAGCAGTTCTTC. It encodes CASSLDSLTGGVYNEQFF.

The chain links TRBV2 to TRBJ1-2, with 7 bases lining up with TRBD1. The V gene's germline CDR1 is SNHLY and CDR2 FYNNEI. The CDR3 runs 13 residues. The V segment lost 8 bases and the J segment 0 bases; nucleotides outside the gene matches: 3. CDR3 coding DNA: TGTGCCAGCCAGGGGGTTACTAACTATGGCTACACCTTC. This gives the protein CASQGVTNYGYTF.

The chain has TRBV15 and TRBJ1-2, with no clear D. The CDR3 sequence is 13 residues long. The germline CDR1 and CDR2 sequences are LNHNV and YYDKDF (reference sequence). The V gene lost 4 bases and the J gene lost 1 base, with 7 bases spanning the gap. The CDR3 sequence is CATSIGLNYGYTF. The CDR3 nucleotides are TGTGCCACCAGCATAGGCCTTAACTATGGCTACACCTTC.

This chain links TRBV7-2 with TRBJ2-1; tentative D call: TRBD2 (7 bases). V gave up 1 base and J gave up 5 bases, with 18 bases separating them. The CDR3 extends over 17 amino acids. Germline values: CDR1 SGHTA, CDR2 FQGNSA. CDR3 loop: CASSLVLGGGHHNEQFF. The CDR3 coding sequence is TGTGCCAGCAGCTTAGTTCTCGGCGGGGGCCATCACAATGAGCAGTTCTTC.

This clone has more than one count but fewer than ten. V usage is TRBV10-3 and J usage is TRBJ2-1; D not certain. V gave up 10 bases and J gave up 6 bases, with 13 bases separating them. The CDR3 consists of 12 residues. The germline gives CDR1 ENHRY, CDR2 SYGVKD. CDR3 amino acids: CATGVSVNEQFF. The CDR3 DNA follows: TGTGCCACCGGTGTTTCGGTCAATGAGCAGTTCTTC.

The V gene is TRBV19, the J gene TRBJ2-6; no clear D. CDR3 length equals 18 residues. Germline values: CDR1 LNHDA, CDR2 SQIVND (reference sequence). Trimming took 6 bases from V and 0 from J, leaving 18 bases between them. For the CDR3, the DNA is TGTGCCAGTAGCCCCACATACCAGACCTTCTCTGGGGCCAACGTCCTGACTTTC. It encodes CASSPTYQTFSGANVLTF.

This chain connects TRBV29-1 to TRBJ2-2; possibly TRBD1 for D (5 bases). Trimming took 4 bases from V and 1 from J, leaving 10 bases between them. Germline V gene sequence: CDR1 SQVTM, CDR2 ANQGSEA. This CDR3 has 14 amino acids. This CDR3 reads CSVGLRGNTGELFF. In DNA, the CDR3 is TGCAGCGTTGGCTTAAGGGGGAACACCGGGGAGCTGTTTTTT.

Regarding this clone: Mismatch with germline at one junction end may stem from a read error. Other nucleotide sequences in the sample specify the same CDR3. The chain recombines TRBV7-2 with TRBJ2-1; 12 bases agree with TRBD2. The CDR3 loop spans 15 amino acids. Germline loops: CDR1 SGHTA, CDR2 FQGNSA. The CDR3 loop is CASSLAGGPYNEQFF. In nucleotides, the CDR3 is TGTGCCAGCAGCCTAGCGGGGGGGCCTTACAATGAGCAGTTCTTC. Using reference TRBV7-2 and TRBJ2-1 for the parts outside the CDR3, the full variable domain is GAGVSQSPSNKVTEKGKDVELRCDPISGHTALYWYRQSLGQGLEFLIYFQGNSAPDKSGLPSDRFSAERTGGSVSTLTIQRTQQEDSAVYLCASSLAGGPYNEQFFGPGTRLTVL.

In DNA, the CDR3 is TGTGCCAGCAGCACCGGGAGAGGCACTGAAGCTTTCTTT. The encoded protein is CASSTGRGTEAFF. V gene TRBV7-2 combines with J gene TRBJ1-1, with unresolved D. The ends were cut back, 5 bases at V and 4 bases at J, with 11 bases in the middle. Looked up from germline, CDR1 is SGHTA and CDR2 is FQGNSA. The CDR3 length is 13 residues.

The chain couples TRBV5-1 to TRBJ1-1; D is possibly TRBD1 (5 bases). Trimming removed 0 bases at V and 0 bases at J, with 12 bases between. Per the germline V gene, CDR1 is SGHRS and CDR2 is YFSETQ. The CDR3 length is 16 residues. DNA for the CDR3: TGCGCCAGCAGCTTGGTGTACGGGACCATGAACACTGAAGCTTTCTTT. This gives the protein CASSLVYGTMNTEAFF.

In the case of this clone: Sequence at one end of the junction differs from germline and may be a read error. V is TRBV7-7 and J is TRBJ2-1; possibly TRBD2 for D (5 bases). CDR1 is SSHAT and CDR2 is FNYEAQ in the germline V gene (reference sequence). This CDR3 region has 13 residues. Here the CDR3 DNA reads TGTGCTAGCAGCTTAGCGCCCCAAGATGAGCAGTTCTTC. Residues: CASSLAPQDEQFF. The full variable domain, in which reference TRBV7-7 and TRBJ2-1 provide the parts outside the CDR3, is GAGVSQSPRYKVTKRGQDVTLRCDPISSHATLYWYQQALGQGPEFLTYFNYEAQPDKSGLPSDRFSAERPEGSISTLTIQRTEQRDSAMYRCASSLAPQDEQFFGPGTRLTVL.

The genes are TRBV4-2 and TRBJ2-3, with 9 bases aligning to TRBD1. Germline CDR1 reads LGHNA; CDR2 reads YNFKEQ. V lost 0 bases to trimming and J lost 4 bases; unmatched junction nucleotides: 11. The CDR3 totals 18 residues. This CDR3 reads CASSQDGRRTGAADTQYF. DNA for the CDR3: TGTGCCAGCAGCCAAGATGGGAGGCGGACAGGGGCAGCAGATACGCAGTATTTT.

The chain recombines TRBV5-1 with TRBJ2-6; D may be TRBD1 (5 bases). The CDR3 contains 16 residues. V shed 3 bases and J shed 0 bases, with 10 bases lying between them. The V gene's germline CDR1 is SGHRS and CDR2 YFSETQ. CDR3 DNA sequence: TGCGCCAGCAGCTCAACAGGTTTCTCTGGGGCCAACGTCCTGACTTTC. It yields the protein CASSSTGFSGANVLTF.

The V and J genes are TRBV5-1 and TRBJ2-7; no definite D call. V was trimmed by 0 bases and J by 4 bases, leaving 8 bases between them. Looked up from germline, CDR1 is SGHRS and CDR2 is YFSETQ. The CDR3 runs to 13 residues. The CDR3 here is CASSLDGLYEQYF. Here the CDR3 DNA reads TGCGCCAGCAGCTTGGATGGGTTGTACGAGCAGTACTTC.

The chain has TRBV11-3 and TRBJ2-5; maybe TRBD1 (6 bases). Germline lookup yields CDR1 SGHNT and CDR2 YENEEA. The CDR3 consists of 15 residues. V was shortened by 3 bases and J by 4 bases, with 15 bases between the two germline ends. CDR3 region: CASSFTHRVGETQYF. CDR3 coding DNA: TGTGCCAGCAGCTTTACACACAGGGTGGGAGAGACCCAGTACTTC. Together with reference TRBV11-3 and TRBJ2-5, the CDR3 gives the full variable domain: EAGVVQSPRYKIIEKKQPVAFWCNPISGHNTLYWYLQNLGQGPELLIRYENEEAVDDSQLPKDRFSAERLKGVDSTLKIQPAELGDSAVYLCASSFTHRVGETQYFGPGTRLLVL.

This clone has only a few counts. The chain combines TRBV29-1 with TRBJ1-5, with 9 bases aligning to TRBD1. The CDR3 covers 12 residues. Germline V gene data show CDR1 as SQVTM and CDR2 as ANQGSEA. CDR3 in DNA: TGCAGTGCGGGGGGACAGGGTGGGCCCCAGCATTTT. It codes for CSAGGQGGPQHF.

The rearrangement links TRBV6-5 to TRBJ2-5, with 11 bases lining up with TRBD2. The ends lost 0 bases at V and 2 bases at J; junction bases unmatched: 2. The CDR3 extends over 16 amino acids. Germline V gene data show CDR1 as MNHEY and CDR2 as SVGAGI. CDR3 coding DNA: TGTGCCAGCAGTTACTCGGGACTAGCGGTACAAGAGACCCAGTACTTC. As protein: CASSYSGLAVQETQYF.

This sequence joins TRBV6-5 and TRBJ2-5; D remains ambiguous. Trimming removed 2 bases from V and 2 bases from J, with 12 bases in between. The CDR3 is 15 amino acids. Germline loops: CDR1 MNHEY, CDR2 SVGAGI. The CDR3 coding sequence is TGTGCCAGCAGTTACAGGGTAACATCGCAAGAGACCCAGTACTTC. Amino acid sequence: CASSYRVTSQETQYF.

The chain uses TRBV15 and TRBJ2-7; D is possibly TRBD1 (6 bases). CDR1 is LNHNV and CDR2 is YYDKDF in the germline V gene (reference sequence). This CDR3 is 14 amino acids long. The V and J ends lost 3 bases and 2 bases respectively, with 11 bases between them. CDR3 protein: CATSRGAQAYEQYF. The CDR3 nucleotides read TGTGCCACCAGCAGGGGGGCACAGGCCTACGAGCAGTACTTC.

The chain joins TRBV2 to TRBJ1-4; D call uncertain. This CDR3 spans 13 amino acids. Between the trimmed V and J ends, which lost 4 bases and 12 bases, there was a span of 15 bases. The germline V gene has CDR1 SNHLY and CDR2 FYNNEI. DNA of the CDR3: TGTGCCAGCAGTGTCGAACGCCAGTCGGAACTGTTTTTT. Its protein product is CASSVERQSELFF.

This clone showed up just a few times. The V call is TRBV29-1, the J call TRBJ2-5; maybe TRBD1 (6 bases). This CDR3 region has 16 residues. Looked up from germline, CDR1 is SQVTM and CDR2 is ANQGSEA. Between the trimmed V and J ends, which lost 2 bases and 0 bases, there was a span of 16 bases. CDR3 loop: CSVEPTGSTYQETQYF. The CDR3 DNA reads as TGCAGCGTTGAACCTACAGGGAGTACCTACCAAGAGACCCAGTACTTC.

V gene TRBV19 combines with J gene TRBJ1-5; 8 bases align to TRBD1. The CDR3 runs to 13 residues. V lost 6 bases, J lost 4 bases, and 2 bases stayed unmatched. Germline CDR1 and CDR2: LNHDA and SQIVND (reference sequence). The CDR3 bases are TGTGCCAGTAGCCGGGACAGGAATCAGCCCCAGCATTTT. Its protein product is CASSRDRNQPQHF. Supplemented by reference TRBV19 and TRBJ1-5, the full variable domain reads DGGITQSPKYLFRKEGQNVTLSCEQNLNHDAMYWYRQDPGQGLRLIYYSQIVNDFQKGDIAEGYSVSREKKESFPLTVTSAQKNPTAFYLCASSRDRNQPQHFGDGTRLSIL.

On this clone itself: The sample contains more than one DNA sequence encoding this CDR3. CDR3 sequence: CASSRTFSGDTQYF. In DNA form, the CDR3 reads TGTGCCAGCAGCCGGACATTTTCTGGAGATACGCAGTATTTT. The chain uses TRBV7-2 and TRBJ2-3, with D perhaps matching TRBD1 (5 bases). V gave up 5 bases and J gave up 5 bases, with 14 bases separating them. CDR3 length: 14 amino acids. From germline, CDR1 is SGHTA and CDR2 FQGNSA.

The V call is TRBV2, the J call TRBJ2-1; 9 bases map to TRBD1. Germline V gives CDR1 SNHLY, CDR2 FYNNEI. The junction had 5 bases not matched to a gene; V was cut back by 5 bases and J by 3 bases. The CDR3 extends over 15 amino acids. The CDR3 protein is CASSQDRGFYNEQFF. The CDR3 DNA follows: TGTGCCAGCAGTCAGGACAGGGGTTTCTACAATGAGCAGTTCTTC.